The T cell receptor (beta chain) described here comes from a study of T-cell reconstitution after alpha-beta-depleted transplantation in children. Remarks on this clonotype: The junction shows a germline mismatch at one end, possibly a read error.

Germline loops: CDR1 DFQATT, CDR2 SNEGSKA (reference sequence). There are 16 residues in the CDR3. Unique molecular identifiers were incorporated during preparation of the TCRbeta library. TCRdb used MiXCR to reprocess the PCR reads, holding one entry per CDR3 protein. This table has about 600,000 distinct CDR3 sequences, about 10% appearing once. The specimen comprised PBMCs from the stem cell graft donor, sampled from the stem cell graft. The origin of this receptor is a human donor who donated a stem cell graft to a child with acute myeloid leukemia. This chain joins TRBV20-1 and TRBJ1-6; TRBD1 aligns across 8 bases. CDR3 residues: CCARDHDRGNDSPLHF. CDR3 sequence (DNA): TGCTGTGCTAGAGATCACGACAGGGGCAATGATTCACCCCTCCACTTT.